Listed below are T cell receptor beta chains from one sample, sequenced in a study of T-cell reconstitution after alpha-beta-depleted transplantation in children. One entry per CDR3 protein results from TCRdb running MiXCR on the PCR reads. The table has 130,000 to 150,000 distinct CDR3 sequences, more than 8% seen once. This material consisted of PBMCs, mostly from graft donor cells, taken 180 days after TCRalphabeta/CD19-depleted stem cell transplant. These TCRs come from a female patient younger than 10 who had a stem cell transplant for congenital amegakaryocytic thrombocytopenia, so the T cells may come from the graft donor. Both conserved end residues are part of each CDR3. Fields, in order: CDR3 length, V gene, D gene, J gene, clone size, CDR3 protein, CDR3 DNA. The D gene is left open where the match is weak. Size is stated for part of the rows, as once, few or many counts, or as a class when the clone is expanded.

cdr3_length: 13; v_call: TRBV12-3/TRBV12-4; d_call: -; j_call: TRBJ2-7; clone_size: many; cdr3_aa: CATQFSGAYEQYF; cdr3_nt: TGTGCCACCCAGTTTAGCGGTGCCTACGAGCAGTACTTC
cdr3_length: 15; v_call: TRBV7-9; d_call: -; j_call: TRBJ2-3; clone_size: -; cdr3_aa: CASSLERSRTDTQYF; cdr3_nt: TGTGCCAGCAGCTTAGAGAGGTCGAGAACAGATACGCAGTATTTT
cdr3_length: 14; v_call: TRBV20-1; d_call: -; j_call: TRBJ2-7; clone_size: few; cdr3_aa: CSAWWQGGPYEQYF; cdr3_nt: TGCAGTGCCTGGTGGCAGGGGGGCCCCTACGAGCAGTACTTC
cdr3_length: 14; v_call: TRBV5-1; d_call: -; j_call: TRBJ2-7; clone_size: many; cdr3_aa: CASSFTGDSYEQYF; cdr3_nt: TGCGCCAGCAGCTTCACGGGGGACTCCTACGAGCAGTACTTC
cdr3_length: 12; v_call: TRBV20-1; d_call: TRBD2; j_call: TRBJ2-1; clone_size: -; cdr3_aa: CSAISGSSEQFF; cdr3_nt: TGCAGTGCTATTAGCGGGAGTAGTGAGCAGTTCTTC
cdr3_length: 11; v_call: TRBV12-3/TRBV12-4; d_call: -; j_call: TRBJ1-1; clone_size: many; cdr3_aa: CASSFPNEAFF; cdr3_nt: TGTGCCAGCAGTTTTCCCAATGAAGCTTTCTTT
cdr3_length: 14; v_call: TRBV24-1; d_call: -; j_call: TRBJ1-2; clone_size: few; cdr3_aa: CATSDLWTDYGYTF; cdr3_nt: TGTGCCACCAGTGATTTGTGGACAGACTATGGCTACACCTTC
cdr3_length: 13; v_call: TRBV20-1; d_call: -; j_call: TRBJ1-2; clone_size: -; cdr3_aa: CSARDQGFYGYTF; cdr3_nt: TGCAGTGCTAGAGATCAAGGGTTTTATGGCTACACCTTC
cdr3_length: 15; v_call: TRBV7-6; d_call: TRBD1; j_call: TRBJ2-1; clone_size: -; cdr3_aa: CASSLSGQFYNEQFF; cdr3_nt: TGTGCCAGCAGCTTATCGGGACAGTTCTACAATGAGCAGTTCTTC
cdr3_length: 12; v_call: TRBV10-3; d_call: -; j_call: TRBJ2-7; clone_size: many; cdr3_aa: CAISDVYYEQYF; cdr3_nt: TGTGCCATCAGTGACGTCTACTACGAGCAGTACTTC
cdr3_length: 13; v_call: TRBV7-6; d_call: -; j_call: TRBJ2-5; clone_size: many; cdr3_aa: CASSLAHQETQYF; cdr3_nt: TGTGCCAGCAGCTTAGCCCATCAAGAGACCCAGTACTTC
cdr3_length: 13; v_call: TRBV12-3/TRBV12-4; d_call: -; j_call: TRBJ1-2; clone_size: many; cdr3_aa: CASSLVGDGGYTF; cdr3_nt: TGTGCCAGCAGTTTAGTAGGGGATGGAGGCTACACCTTC
cdr3_length: 15; v_call: TRBV5-6; d_call: TRBD2; j_call: TRBJ2-5; clone_size: many; cdr3_aa: CASTTPTSGQETQYF; cdr3_nt: TGTGCCAGCACCACGCCGACTAGCGGACAAGAGACCCAGTACTTC
cdr3_length: 15; v_call: TRBV7-2; d_call: TRBD1; j_call: TRBJ1-1; clone_size: many; cdr3_aa: CASTTGGGRNTEAFF; cdr3_nt: TGTGCCAGCACCACGGGAGGGGGCAGGAACACTGAAGCTTTCTTT
cdr3_length: 14; v_call: TRBV6-1; d_call: -; j_call: TRBJ2-3; clone_size: many; cdr3_aa: CASTPRLATEAQYF; cdr3_nt: TGTGCCAGCACCCCCAGACTGGCGACGGAGGCGCAGTATTTT
cdr3_length: 14; v_call: TRBV6-1; d_call: TRBD2; j_call: TRBJ2-7; clone_size: few; cdr3_aa: CASSGLAGAYEQYF; cdr3_nt: TGTGCCAGCAGTGGACTAGCGGGAGCGTACGAGCAGTACTTC
cdr3_length: 14; v_call: TRBV20-1; d_call: -; j_call: TRBJ1-1; clone_size: -; cdr3_aa: CSARVSGSNTEAFF; cdr3_nt: TGCAGTGCTAGAGTCTCAGGGTCGAACACTGAAGCTTTCTTT
cdr3_length: 12; v_call: TRBV3-1; d_call: -; j_call: TRBJ2-7; clone_size: few; cdr3_aa: CASSQIGYEQYF; cdr3_nt: TGTGCCAGCAGCCAAATAGGATACGAGCAGTACTTC
cdr3_length: 15; v_call: TRBV7-2; d_call: -; j_call: TRBJ1-6; clone_size: few; cdr3_aa: CASSTRQQYNSPLHF; cdr3_nt: TGTGCCAGCAGCACCAGACAGCAGTATAATTCACCCCTCCACTTT
cdr3_length: 14; v_call: TRBV10-3; d_call: -; j_call: TRBJ1-5; clone_size: many; cdr3_aa: CAISESGGNQPQHF; cdr3_nt: TGTGCCATCAGTGAGTCAGGGGGGAATCAGCCCCAGCATTTT
cdr3_length: 17; v_call: TRBV4-3; d_call: -; j_call: TRBJ2-2; clone_size: many; cdr3_aa: CASSQDRDTSNTGELFF; cdr3_nt: TGCGCCAGCAGCCAAGATCGGGACACTTCGAACACCGGGGAGCTGTTTTTT
cdr3_length: 13; v_call: TRBV30; d_call: -; j_call: TRBJ1-5; clone_size: -; cdr3_aa: CAWSVARGQPQHF; cdr3_nt: TGTGCCTGGAGTGTTGCGCGTGGTCAGCCCCAGCATTTT
cdr3_length: 13; v_call: TRBV7-3; d_call: -; j_call: TRBJ1-2; clone_size: -; cdr3_aa: CASSTRALGGYTF; cdr3_nt: TGTGCCAGCAGCACCCGGGCCCTGGGGGGCTACACCTTC
cdr3_length: 16; v_call: TRBV6-1; d_call: -; j_call: TRBJ1-5; clone_size: many; cdr3_aa: CASSPGLTFSNQPQHF; cdr3_nt: TGTGCCAGCAGTCCCGGACTGACGTTTAGCAATCAGCCCCAGCATTTT
cdr3_length: 16; v_call: TRBV21-1; d_call: -; j_call: TRBJ1-5; clone_size: -; cdr3_aa: CASSTRTWGGNQPQHF; cdr3_nt: TGTGCCAGCAGCACTAGGACCTGGGGAGGAAATCAGCCCCAGCATTTT
cdr3_length: 16; v_call: TRBV19; d_call: TRBD2; j_call: TRBJ2-5; clone_size: -; cdr3_aa: CASSIRGTSGKETQYF; cdr3_nt: TGTGCCAGTAGTATAAGAGGGACTAGCGGGAAGGAGACCCAGTACTTC
cdr3_length: 13; v_call: TRBV7-9; d_call: -; j_call: TRBJ2-1; clone_size: few; cdr3_aa: CASTPRPFNEQFF; cdr3_nt: TGTGCCAGCACCCCCCGACCGTTCAATGAGCAGTTCTTC
cdr3_length: 12; v_call: TRBV20-1; d_call: -; j_call: TRBJ2-2; clone_size: few; cdr3_aa: CSARLNTGELFF; cdr3_nt: TGCAGTGCTAGACTGAACACCGGGGAGCTGTTTTTT
cdr3_length: 14; v_call: TRBV29-1; d_call: TRBD1; j_call: TRBJ2-2; clone_size: many; cdr3_aa: CSVGATGDTGELFF; cdr3_nt: TGCAGCGTTGGGGCGACAGGGGACACCGGGGAGCTGTTTTTT
cdr3_length: 13; v_call: TRBV13; d_call: -; j_call: TRBJ2-7; clone_size: few; cdr3_aa: CASSLTGAREQYF; cdr3_nt: TGTGCCAGCAGCTTAACGGGGGCTCGAGAGCAGTACTTC
cdr3_length: 14; v_call: TRBV4-1; d_call: TRBD1; j_call: TRBJ2-7; clone_size: few; cdr3_aa: CASSRTGRVYEQYF; cdr3_nt: TGCGCCAGCAGCCGGACAGGGCGCGTCTACGAGCAGTACTTC
cdr3_length: 15; v_call: TRBV20-1; d_call: TRBD1; j_call: TRBJ1-3; clone_size: many; cdr3_aa: CSARSDRGNGNTIYF; cdr3_nt: TGCAGTGCTCGATCGGACAGGGGCAATGGAAACACCATATATTTT
cdr3_length: 16; v_call: TRBV20-1; d_call: -; j_call: TRBJ2-1; clone_size: once; cdr3_aa: CSARGGGTPSYNEQFF; cdr3_nt: TGCAGTGCTAGAGGCGGTGGGACGCCATCCTACAATGAGCAGTTCTTC
cdr3_length: 14; v_call: TRBV2; d_call: TRBD2; j_call: TRBJ2-7; clone_size: -; cdr3_aa: CASSVLAGFYEQYF; cdr3_nt: TGTGCCAGCAGTGTCCTAGCGGGCTTTTACGAGCAGTACTTC
cdr3_length: 15; v_call: TRBV28; d_call: -; j_call: TRBJ2-6; clone_size: many; cdr3_aa: CASSPGYAGANVLTF; cdr3_nt: TGTGCCAGCAGTCCCGGGTACGCTGGGGCCAACGTCCTGACTTTC
cdr3_length: 14; v_call: TRBV20-1; d_call: -; j_call: TRBJ2-2; clone_size: few; cdr3_aa: CSARAAGGTGELFF; cdr3_nt: TGCAGTGCTAGGGCCGCCGGGGGCACCGGGGAGCTGTTTTTT